This record concerns one TCR beta chain sequence. Its cognate antigen is unknown. TCRdb ran MiXCR on the 5' RACE reads and lists one entry per CDR3 protein. The sample has a few hundred thousand distinct CDR3 sequences, approximately 9.1% seen once. V shed 4 bases, J shed 7 bases, and the junction held 11 bases outside the gene matches. Germline-derived CDR1 and CDR2 are SGHDT and YYEEEE. This CDR3 region has 16 residues. These data belong to a study of identical twins. With no exceptions, donors were healthy Caucasians. Study conclusions and caveats: In beta out-of-frame sequences, the excess sharing between twins was weaker. The analysis was cross-sectional rather than longitudinal within donors.

The V and J genes are TRBV5-6 and TRBJ2-1, with TRBD2 matching over 10 bases. The receptor's source is a woman between 45 and 65 years old in good health. The sequenced sample was naive T cells sorted from blood. CDR3 coding DNA: TGTGCCAGCAGCGATCCTAGCGGGAGTACGTCGAATGAGCAGTTCTTC. Translating it yields CASSDPSGSTSNEQFF. Using reference TRBV5-6 and TRBJ2-1 for the parts outside the CDR3, the full variable domain is DAGVTQSPTHLIKTRGQQVTLRCSPKSGHDTVSWYQQALGQGPQFIFQYYEEEERQRGNFPDRFSGHQFPNYSSELNVNALLLGDSALYLCASSDPSGSTSNEQFFGPGTRLTVL.